This T cell receptor beta chain was recorded in a study of shared clonotypes between healthy human individuals (dated by TCRdb to the early 2020s). In the study overall: A few men and two women, aged 18 to 49 years, made up the cohort. For each donor, CD4 naive and CD4 memory were each run on three plates, CD8 naive on two plates, and CD8 memory on one plate. The study deeply sequenced blood TCR repertoires of five healthy adults to estimate repertoire size and the extent of clonotype sharing between individuals. To increase sequencing depth and limit assay-specific biases, TCR repertoire library preparation and sequencing were carried out by different laboratories using diverse techniques. Each donor's leukapheresis produced roughly between about 0.9 and 9.5 billion PBMCs. Overall study outcomes, separate from this receptor: When a few donors were compared, the shared fraction of clonotypes was 5% to 6.5% for naive CD4, roughly 3.4% for naive CD8, 2% to 2.5% for memory CD4, and 0.35% to 0.4% for memory CD8. Because the study included only a small number of donors, the genetic and exposure-history diversity represented was limited. Only blood was sampled, and tissue TCR repertoires likely differ from those in blood. Compared with non-shared clonotypes, clonotypes shared by all four sorted-subset donors had higher generation probabilities. Naive subsets generally had larger estimated clonotype richness than memory subsets. Incomplete sequencing was indicated by rarefaction of sorted-subset datasets, despite the large sequencing depth. Pairwise subsampling led to the expectation that sequencing depth would affect the degree of clonotype sharing among donors.

CD8 naive samples were obtained by positive selection for CCR7 among CD45RO-negative cells, yielding a CD45RA+CCR7+ population from which TemRA cells were excluded. The donors were healthy, HIV-negative adults who had no recently reported acute infections or vaccinations. Every donor was a Caucasian adult residing in Nashville, Tennessee, USA. Blood was collected by leukapheresis, and PBMCs were isolated by Ficoll-Histopaque density gradient centrifugation and then cryopreserved in liquid nitrogen vapor phase. Purity and quantity of every magnetically sorted T cell population were checked by analytical flow cytometry. From each sorted fraction, genomic DNA was isolated and quantified by UV absorbance on a Nanodrop 2000c. With respect to this clone: Its specific antigen is unknown. No per-base quality is available; no much larger clone lies one base away.

TCR CDR3 regions were amplified from genomic DNA by multiplex PCR using the deep immunoSEQ assay. For each cell subset, the extracted genomic DNA was distributed evenly across all wells of several immunoSEQ 96-well plates, and each plate served as one replicate. For sorted subsets, about 200 ng genomic DNA, equal to 25,000 to 35,000 T cell genomes, was loaded into each replicate PCR. Purified libraries were measured with a Qubit 3.0 fluorometer, size-checked on a Bioanalyzer 2100, and measured again with the KAPA Library Quantification kit. Every immunoSEQ 96-well plate was sequenced on a dedicated single-read 150-cycle Illumina NextSeq 550 flow cell. In the source study's methods: Because the immunoSEQ output held only junctional sequences and lacked quality scores, the filtering could not match the filtering applied to full-length reads. To assign V/J genes and CDR3, sequences were annotated using PyIR, a Python wrapper for IgBLAST v1.9, with IMGT germline references. Any read was removed if the V/J assignment was weak (E-value above 1e-6), the CDR3 was missing, or the read contained stop codons, out-of-frame junctions, or ambiguous translated residues. V3J clonotypes were defined as sequences sharing the same inferred V gene, J gene, and CDR3 amino acid sequence. Percentage overlap between repertoires was computed as shared unique clonotypes divided by the size of the smaller repertoire. Repertoire richness was assessed with RTK rarefaction, the Chao1 estimator, and Recon v2.1 estimates of unobserved clonotypes. OLGA was used to compute generation probabilities for all TCRbeta clonotypes that the gDNA method yielded from a few donors. Here the immuneACCESS table is served through TCRdb, limited to in-frame sequences with V and J called. Missing clones are a known gap in these copies; in checked studies unresolved V genes cover under half, and the rest lacks a known reason. V, J and clone size derive from that table, while D and trimming were established from the DNA sequence. The table for this sample lists about 2.1 million clones; around 95% of them were counted only once. The leading ten clones occupy approximately 1.6% of the sample.

This TCR was sampled from a man between 18 and 35 years old in good health. Some clones in this sample may be carry-over from other donors' samples. Sequencing was carried out using naive CD8+ T cells from PBMCs. The intended sense of this specimen's cell subset or site label: CD45RA+CCR7+.

The CDR3 here reads CARGGYYGYTF. The nucleotides read TGTGCCAGGGGAGGGTACTATGGCTACACCTTC. The V and J genes are TRBV19 and TRBJ1-2, with the D gene not confidently named. CDR1 and CDR2 were assigned from the germline V gene (reference sequence) as LNHDA and SQIVND. V loses 9 bases of germline sequence and J loses 3 bases, and the interval between the two ends is 8 bases. The CDR3 goes from the cysteine to the phenylalanine over 11 residues. Only the CDR3 region is kept as DNA, spanning 33 bases read in frame from base 1.